The 22 T cell receptor beta chains below were found in one sample sequenced in a study. TCRdb reprocessed the 5' RACE reads with MiXCR, giving one entry per CDR3 protein. The repertoire holds tens of thousands of distinct CDR3 sequences, just under 30% seen once, with around 3.5% in the top ten. The sequencing input was memory CD4+ T cells sorted from a lymph node. Subset noted: memory CD4+ T cells, CD4+CD45RO+CD25-. The receptors stem from a female donor with breast cancer.

This clonotype was counted many times. For the CDR3, the DNA is TGTGCCAGCAGCTTAACCAGGGGTGATTCCGGGGAGCTGTTTTTT. The encoded protein is CASSLTRGDSGELFF. This rearrangement joins TRBV7-3 to TRBJ2-2; maybe TRBD1 (6 bases). Germline V gene sequence: CDR1 SGHTA, CDR2 FQGTGA. CDR3 length: 15 residues. Trimming pared 0 bases from V and 6 bases from J, leaving 11 bases between.

This clonotype was detected ten times or more. This chain connects TRBV4-3 to TRBJ2-7, with TRBD1 matching 9 bases. The V gene end was trimmed by 3 bases and the J gene end by 4 bases; junction bases not matched to a gene: 1. The CDR3 consists of 13 residues. Germline V gene data show CDR1 as LGHNA and CDR2 as YSLEER. DNA for the CDR3: TGCGCCAGCAGCCACGGGACAGGGTACGAGCAGTACTTC. It is translated as CASSHGTGYEQYF.

The chain links TRBV4-1 to TRBJ2-3; TRBD2 aligns across 8 bases. V trimming: 6 bases; J trimming: 0 bases; junction bases outside the gene matches: 2. This CDR3 region has 14 residues. Germline V gene sequence: CDR1 MGHRA, CDR2 YSYEKL. The CDR3 loop is CASSTSGSTDTQYF. CDR3 DNA: TGCGCCAGCAGTACTAGCGGTAGCACAGATACGCAGTATTTT.

The V and J genes are TRBV5-5 and TRBJ1-1, with D perhaps matching TRBD1 (5 bases). V lost 3 bases to trimming and J lost 0 bases, with 12 bases between them. This CDR3 comprises 15 residues. Germline V lookup: CDR1 SGHKS, CDR2 YYEKEE (reference sequence). The CDR3: CASSWSGGVNTEAFF. Here the CDR3 DNA reads TGTGCCAGCAGCTGGTCTGGAGGGGTGAACACTGAAGCTTTCTTT.

This chain joins TRBV5-1 and TRBJ2-7; 13 bases are a match to TRBD2. Germline V CDR1 and CDR2: SGHRS, YFSETQ. This CDR3 comprises 17 residues. V trimming: 4 bases; J trimming: 7 bases; junction bases outside the gene matches: 14. Here the CDR3 DNA reads TGCGCCAGCAGCCCGGGACTAGCGGGAAGGCCCCTTCGAGAGCAGTACTTC. Amino acids: CASSPGLAGRPLREQYF.

V gene TRBV7-6 combines with J gene TRBJ1-6, with unresolved D. CDR1 and CDR2 from the germline V gene are SGHVS and FNYEAQ. V shed 4 bases and J shed 0 bases, with 16 bases lying between them. The CDR3 loop spans 18 amino acids. CDR3 sequence: CASSYGGQDSSYNSPLHF. CDR3 in DNA: TGTGCCAGCAGCTACGGAGGGCAGGATAGCTCCTATAATTCACCCCTCCACTTT.

The J gene is TRBJ2-1, the V gene TRBV12-5, with a tentative D call TRBD1 (5 bases). Deletions cut 0 bases from V and 1 base from J, with 16 bases between. The CDR3 consists of 18 residues. In germline, CDR1 is LGHNT, CDR2 FRNRAP. CDR3 region: CASGLVRAGKRSYNEQFF. In nucleotides, the CDR3 is TGTGCTAGTGGTTTGGTACGGGCAGGGAAAAGGTCCTACAATGAGCAGTTCTTC. The full variable domain, with the rest looked up from reference TRBV12-5 and TRBJ2-1, is DARVTQTPRHKVTEMGQEVTMRCQPILGHNTVFWYRQTMMQGLELLAYFRNRAPLDDSGMPKDRFSAEMPDATLATLKIQPSEPRDSAVYFCASGLVRAGKRSYNEQFFGPGTRLTVL.

Concerning this clonotype itself: A much bigger clone sits one base away, suggesting this may be a read error. The gene calls are TRBV7-9 and TRBJ2-7; tentatively, D is TRBD1 or TRBD2 (5 bases each). The CDR3 sequence is 13 residues long. Germline CDR1 and CDR2: SEHNR and FQNEAQ (reference sequence). The CDR3: CASTSGTMGEQCF. CDR3 coding DNA: TGTGCCAGCACCTCCGGGACCATGGGCGAGCAGTGCTTC.

The genes are TRBV29-1 and TRBJ1-4; TRBD1 might be the D (6 bases). The ends were cut back, 7 bases at V and 8 bases at J, with 11 bases in the middle. CDR3 length equals 11 residues. Per germline, CDR1 SQVTM and CDR2 ANQGSEA. The CDR3 DNA reads TGCAGCGCGGGGGCTTCAGAAAAACTGTTTTTT. It codes for CSAGASEKLFF.

This chain connects TRBV9 to TRBJ2-1, with 11 positions matching TRBD2. Germline loops: CDR1 SGDLS, CDR2 YYNGEE. The ends lost 3 bases at V and 4 bases at J; junction bases unmatched: 12. The CDR3 sequence is 18 residues long. This CDR3 reads CASSASSGGKFLYNEQFF. CDR3 nucleotide sequence: TGTGCCAGCAGCGCGTCTAGCGGGGGGAAATTCCTGTACAATGAGCAGTTCTTC.

This chain joins TRBV2 and TRBJ2-7, with a possible D match to TRBD1 (5 bases). Trimming removed 1 base at V and 3 bases at J, with 16 bases between. This CDR3 region has 16 residues. The V gene's germline CDR1 is SNHLY and CDR2 FYNNEI. The CDR3 protein is CASSEGKQAGIYEQYF. CDR3 sequence (DNA): TGTGCCAGCAGTGAAGGAAAACAGGCCGGTATCTACGAGCAGTACTTC.

As regards this clonotype: One end of the junction fails to match germline, which may point to a read error. The chain links TRBV29-1 to TRBJ2-1, with 11 bases that match TRBD2. The CDR3 covers 14 residues. The germline CDR1 and CDR2 sequences are SQVTM and ANQGSEA. The CDR3 region has the DNA TGCGGCGTTTCAGTCACTAGCGGGAGTGCTGAGCAGTTCTTC. Translated, it gives CGVSVTSGSAEQFF.

The genes are TRBV7-2 and TRBJ2-3; D ambiguous. In germline, CDR1 is SGHTA, CDR2 FQGNSA. This CDR3 comprises 13 residues. V was cut by 4 bases and J by 4 bases, with 9 bases left in between. CDR3 nucleotides: TGTGCCAGCAGCTCAATTGTGGCAGATACGCAGTATTTT. It codes for CASSSIVADTQYF.

The chain uses TRBV9 and TRBJ1-2, with 10 nucleotides matching TRBD1. The CDR3 length is 16 residues. The germline CDR1 and CDR2 sequences are SGDLS and YYNGEE. The junction had 8 bases not matched to a gene; V was cut back by 0 bases and J by 6 bases. The CDR3 loop is CASSVDSGTGVNGYTF. In DNA, the CDR3 is TGTGCCAGCAGCGTAGACTCCGGGACAGGGGTAAATGGCTACACCTTC. Full variable domain (missing parts from reference TRBV9 and TRBJ1-2): DSGVTQTPKHLITATGQRVTLRCSPRSGDLSVYWYQQSLDQGLQFLIQYYNGEERAKGNILERFSAQQFPDLHSELNLSSLELGDSALYFCASSVDSGTGVNGYTFGSGTRLTVV.

This clonotype was seen only a few times. One end of the junction is discordant with germline, which a read error may explain. This chain uses TRBV20-1 with TRBJ2-5, with 10 bases identical to TRBD2. In germline, CDR1 is DFQATT, CDR2 SNEGSKA (reference sequence). The CDR3 loop spans 12 amino acids. CDR3 DNA: TGCGGTGCTAGCGGGGGCTATGAGACCCAGTACTTC. Amino acid sequence: CGASGGYETQYF.

The rearrangement links TRBV20-1 to TRBJ2-7, with TRBD2 identical over 7 bases. CDR3 length: 13 amino acids. Per germline, CDR1 DFQATT and CDR2 SNEGSKA (reference sequence). For the CDR3, the DNA is TGCACCATCCCATCGACTAGCCCTCCCTGGCAGTACTTC. Encoded protein: CTIPSTSPPWQYF.

V and J are TRBV7-3 and TRBJ2-7; TRBD2 agrees at 7 bases. Trimming took 2 bases from V and 0 from J; bases not matched to a gene: 4. This CDR3 has 15 amino acids. Germline lookup yields CDR1 SGHTA and CDR2 FQGTGA. CDR3 sequence (DNA): TGTGCCAGCAGCTTACAGGGCGGGGGCTCCTACGAGCAGTACTTC. As protein: CASSLQGGGSYEQYF.

The chain combines TRBV12-3 or TRBV12-4 with TRBJ2-5; TRBD2 aligns across 15 bases. The CDR3 is 15 residues long. The trim removed 6 bases at V and 3 bases at J, leaving 2 bases unmatched. In nucleotides, the CDR3 is TGTGCCAGCAGGAGGACTAGCGGGGGGGAAGAGACCCAGTACTTC. This sequence encodes CASRRTSGGEETQYF.

Points on this clonotype: One base away lies a much larger clone, so this may be a sequencing read error. This chain uses TRBV6-5 with TRBJ1-2; D call uncertain. Trimming removed 11 bases from V and 0 bases from J, with 10 bases in between. CDR1 MNHEY and CDR2 SVGAGI come from the germline V gene. This CDR3 has 12 residues. The CDR3 nucleotides are TGTGCCGGCTCCCGGGCTAACTATGGCTACACCTTC. Protein product: CAGSRANYGYTF.

Concerning this clonotype itself: Its ends do not fully match the called genes, so a read error is possible. Here the CDR3 DNA reads TGCGCCAGTAAAGAAACTACAGGGGCGATGAACACTGGAGCTTTCTTT. It translates to CASKETTGAMNTGAFF. The chain employs TRBV5-1 and TRBJ1-1; 7 bases map to TRBD1. Germline V CDR1 and CDR2: SGHRS, YFSETQ. The CDR3 extends over 16 amino acids.

The chain links TRBV5-1 to TRBJ2-5; no firm D call. CDR3 length equals 12 residues. The germline gives CDR1 SGHRS, CDR2 YFSETQ. The germline V and J ends were trimmed by 7 bases and 2 bases, with 9 bases remaining between them. CDR3 sequence reads: CASHNEQETQYF. The CDR3 DNA sequence: TGCGCCAGCCACAACGAGCAAGAGACCCAGTACTTC.

The V and J genes are TRBV4-1 and TRBJ1-1, with D possibly matching TRBD1 (6 bases). Germline loops: CDR1 MGHRA, CDR2 YSYEKL. The CDR3 length is 15 residues. V was shortened by 4 bases and J by 2 bases, with 14 bases between the two germline ends. In nucleotides, the CDR3 is TGCGCCAGCAGCCGTCTTTCAGGGGCCAACACTGAAGCTTTCTTT. It yields the protein CASSRLSGANTEAFF.